The clone carrying this T cell receptor (beta chain) was seen at least ten times. Its target is unknown. The data originate from a study of early T cells in non-severe SARS-CoV-2 infection. Turning to the study itself: Chains were unpaired, as sequencing was done on bulk RNA from unsorted whole blood.

Looked up from germline, CDR1 is DFQATT and CDR2 is SNEGSKA (reference sequence). V was shortened by 5 bases and J by 3 bases, with 17 bases between the two germline ends. The CDR3 runs 15 residues. Researchers attached unique molecular identifiers to individual cDNA molecules. One entry per CDR3 protein, called by TCRdb with MiXCR from the 5' RACE reads. Altogether tens of thousands of distinct CDR3 sequences are present, 5.8% being singletons, with the ten largest covering 7.6%. Study findings and constraints: Clonotype matching in VDJdb favored anti-spike CD8 responses and did not capture private and CD4 specificities.

The receptor's source is an adult who was a healthcare worker with PCR-confirmed SARS-CoV-2 infection or an uninfected control (not recorded which). The rearrangement links TRBV20-1 to TRBJ1-5; the D gene is possibly TRBD1 (5 bases). Sequenced input: whole blood. CDR3 amino acids: CSALGTVLFNQPQHF. The DNA of the CDR3 is TGCAGTGCTCTGGGGACGGTACTTTTCAATCAGCCCCAGCATTTT.